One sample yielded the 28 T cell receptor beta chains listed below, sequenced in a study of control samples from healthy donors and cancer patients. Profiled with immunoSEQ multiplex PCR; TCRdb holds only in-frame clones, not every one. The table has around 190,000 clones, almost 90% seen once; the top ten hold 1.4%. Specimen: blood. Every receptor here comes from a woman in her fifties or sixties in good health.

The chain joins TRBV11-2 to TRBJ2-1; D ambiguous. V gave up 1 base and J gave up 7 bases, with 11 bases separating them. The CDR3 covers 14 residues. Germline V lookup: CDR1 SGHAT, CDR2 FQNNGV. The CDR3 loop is CASSLGLSQNEQFF. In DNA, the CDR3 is TGTGCCAGCAGCTTAGGATTGTCTCAGAATGAGCAGTTCTTC.

This chain's CDR3 is CASSLAGDSTGELFF. DNA of the CDR3: TGTGCCAGCAGTTTAGCCGGGGATAGCACCGGGGAGCTGTTTTTT. V and J are TRBV28 and TRBJ2-2; D possibly corresponds to TRBD2 (5 bases). From germline, CDR1 is MDHEN and CDR2 SYDVKM. The germline V and J ends were trimmed by 2 bases and 4 bases, with 11 bases remaining between them. The CDR3 is 15 residues long. Based on the CDR3 plus reference TRBV28 and TRBJ2-2, the full variable domain is DVKVTQSSRYLVKRTGEKVFLECVQDMDHENMFWYRQDPGLGLRLIYFSYDVKMKEKGDIPEGYSVSREKKERFSLILESASTNQTSMYLCASSLAGDSTGELFFGEGSRLTVL.

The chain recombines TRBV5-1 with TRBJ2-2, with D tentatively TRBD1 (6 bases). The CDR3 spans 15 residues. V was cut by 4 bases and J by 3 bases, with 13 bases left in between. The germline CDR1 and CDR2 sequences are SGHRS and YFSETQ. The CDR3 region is CASSQTGHDTGELFF. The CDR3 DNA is TGCGCCAGCAGCCAGACGGGACATGACACCGGGGAGCTGTTTTTT.

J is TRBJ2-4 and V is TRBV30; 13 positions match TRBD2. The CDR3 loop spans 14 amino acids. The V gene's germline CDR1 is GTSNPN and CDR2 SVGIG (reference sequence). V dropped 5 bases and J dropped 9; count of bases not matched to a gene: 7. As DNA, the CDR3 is TGTGCCTGGGGACTAGCGGGGGAGGGGGTCATTCAGTACTTC. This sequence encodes CAWGLAGEGVIQYF.

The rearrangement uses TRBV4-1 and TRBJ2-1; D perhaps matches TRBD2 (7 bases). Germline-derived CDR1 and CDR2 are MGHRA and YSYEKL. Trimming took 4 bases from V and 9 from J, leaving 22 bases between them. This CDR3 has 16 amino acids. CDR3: CASSRAPGWGGGEQFF. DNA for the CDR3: TGCGCCAGCAGCCGGGCCCCTGGGTGGGGGGGCGGTGAGCAGTTCTTC.

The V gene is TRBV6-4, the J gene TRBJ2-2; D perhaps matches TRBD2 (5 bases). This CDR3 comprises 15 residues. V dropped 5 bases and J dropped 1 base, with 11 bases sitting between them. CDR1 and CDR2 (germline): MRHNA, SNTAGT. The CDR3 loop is CASSPDGMNTGELFF. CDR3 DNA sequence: TGTGCCAGCAGTCCGGACGGGATGAACACCGGGGAGCTGTTTTTT.

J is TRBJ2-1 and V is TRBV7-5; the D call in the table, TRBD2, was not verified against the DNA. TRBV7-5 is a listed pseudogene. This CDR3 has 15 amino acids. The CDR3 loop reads CVRSLTAGGLNEQFF. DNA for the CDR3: TGTGTCAGAAGCTTAACAGCGGGGGGGCTCAATGAGCAGTTCTTC.

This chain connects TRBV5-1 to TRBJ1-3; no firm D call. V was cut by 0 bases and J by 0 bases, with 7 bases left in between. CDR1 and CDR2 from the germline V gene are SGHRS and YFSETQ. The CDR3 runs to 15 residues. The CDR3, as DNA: TGCGCCAGCAGCTTGGTGCCAAACTCTGGAAACACCATATATTTT. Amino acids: CASSLVPNSGNTIYF.

The CDR3 DNA reads as TGTGCCAGCAGACGGACAGAATTGACTGAAGCTTTCTTT. This codes for CASRRTELTEAFF. This chain joins TRBV3-1 (or the pseudogene TRBV3-2) and TRBJ1-1; perhaps TRBD1 as D (6 bases). Germline CDR1 LGHDT, CDR2 YNNKEL (reference sequence). Trimming cost V 6 bases and J 5 bases, with 13 bases left between them. The CDR3 sequence is 13 residues long.

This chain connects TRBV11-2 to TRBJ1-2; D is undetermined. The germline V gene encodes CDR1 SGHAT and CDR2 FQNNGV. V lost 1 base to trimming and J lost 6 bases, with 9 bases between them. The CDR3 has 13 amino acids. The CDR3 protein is CASSLAGRDGYTF. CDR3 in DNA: TGTGCCAGCAGCTTAGCCGGGCGCGATGGCTACACCTTC.

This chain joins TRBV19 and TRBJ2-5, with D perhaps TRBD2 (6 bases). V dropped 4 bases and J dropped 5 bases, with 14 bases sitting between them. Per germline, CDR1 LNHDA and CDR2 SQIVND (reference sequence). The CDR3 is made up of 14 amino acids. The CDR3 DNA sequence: TGTGCCAGTAGTAGACGGACACGGGGGGAGACCCAGTACTTC. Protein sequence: CASSRRTRGETQYF.

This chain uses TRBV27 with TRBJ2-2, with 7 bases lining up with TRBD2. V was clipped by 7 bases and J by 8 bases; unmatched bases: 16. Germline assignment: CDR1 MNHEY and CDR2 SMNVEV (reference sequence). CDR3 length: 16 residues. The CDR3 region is CASTDQAGERAGELFF. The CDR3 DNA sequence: TGTGCCAGCACCGATCAGGCGGGAGAAAGGGCAGGGGAGCTGTTTTTT.

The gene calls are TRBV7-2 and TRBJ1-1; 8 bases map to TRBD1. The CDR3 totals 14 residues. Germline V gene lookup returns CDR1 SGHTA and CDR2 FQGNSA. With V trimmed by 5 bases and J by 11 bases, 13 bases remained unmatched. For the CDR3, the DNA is TGTGCCAGCAGCCCCGGACAGGGTCGGATGTGGGCTTTCTTT. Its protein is CASSPGQGRMWAFF.

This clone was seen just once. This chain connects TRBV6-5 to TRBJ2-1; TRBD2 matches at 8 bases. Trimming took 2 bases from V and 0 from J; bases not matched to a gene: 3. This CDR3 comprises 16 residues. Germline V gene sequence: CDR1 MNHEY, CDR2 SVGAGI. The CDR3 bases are TGTGCCAGCAGTTACATAGCGGGGAGCTCCTACAATGAGCAGTTCTTC. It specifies CASSYIAGSSYNEQFF.

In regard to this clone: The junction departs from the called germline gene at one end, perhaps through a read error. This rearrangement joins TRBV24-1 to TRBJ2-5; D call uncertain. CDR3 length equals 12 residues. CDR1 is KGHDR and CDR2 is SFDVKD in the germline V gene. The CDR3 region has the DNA TGTGCCACCAGGGATTGGAGAGAGACCCAGTACTTC. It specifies CATRDWRETQYF.

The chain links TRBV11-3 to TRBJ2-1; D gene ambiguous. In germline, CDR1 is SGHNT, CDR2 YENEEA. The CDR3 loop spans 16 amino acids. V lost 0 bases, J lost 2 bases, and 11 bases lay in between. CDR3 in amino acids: CASSLDRQTPYNEQFF. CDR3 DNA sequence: TGTGCCAGCAGCTTAGATCGCCAGACTCCCTACAATGAGCAGTTCTTC.

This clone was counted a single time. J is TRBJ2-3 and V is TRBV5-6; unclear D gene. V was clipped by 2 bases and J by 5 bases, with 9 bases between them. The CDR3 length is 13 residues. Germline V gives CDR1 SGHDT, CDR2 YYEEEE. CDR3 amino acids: CASSLGSEDTQYF. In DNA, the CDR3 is TGTGCCAGCAGCTTAGGAAGCGAAGATACGCAGTATTTT.

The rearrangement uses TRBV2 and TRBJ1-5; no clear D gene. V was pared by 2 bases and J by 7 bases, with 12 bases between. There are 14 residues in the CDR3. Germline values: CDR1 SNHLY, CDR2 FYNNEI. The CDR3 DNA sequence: TGTGCCAGCAGTGAAAGAGTAATCATGCAGCCCCAGCATTTT. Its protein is CASSERVIMQPQHF.

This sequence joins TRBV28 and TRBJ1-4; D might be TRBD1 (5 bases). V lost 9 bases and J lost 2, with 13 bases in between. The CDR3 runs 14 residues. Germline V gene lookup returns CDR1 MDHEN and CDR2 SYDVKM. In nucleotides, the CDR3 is TGTGCCAGTGTAACCGGGACTACTAATGAAAAACTGTTTTTT. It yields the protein CASVTGTTNEKLFF.

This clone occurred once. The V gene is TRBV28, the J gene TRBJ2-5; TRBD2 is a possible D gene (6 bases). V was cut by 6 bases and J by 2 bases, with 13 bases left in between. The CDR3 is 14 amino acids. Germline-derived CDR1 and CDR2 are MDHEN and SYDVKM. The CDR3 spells CASSPAGGQETQYF. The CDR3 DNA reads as TGTGCCAGCAGCCCAGCGGGTGGGCAAGAGACCCAGTACTTC.

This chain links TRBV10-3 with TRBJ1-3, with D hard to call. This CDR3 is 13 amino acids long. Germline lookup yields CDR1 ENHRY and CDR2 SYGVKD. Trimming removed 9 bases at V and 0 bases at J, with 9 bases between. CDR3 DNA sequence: TGTGCCATTTTACCCTCCTCTGGAAACACCATATATTTT. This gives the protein CAILPSSGNTIYF.

CDR3 residues: CATYETGKRGYTF. As DNA, the CDR3 is TGTGCCACCTACGAGACGGGCAAACGGGGCTACACCTTC. V is TRBV2 and J is TRBJ1-2, with unresolved D. V was trimmed by 10 bases and J by 8 bases, leaving 20 bases between them. The CDR3 totals 13 residues. CDR1 is SNHLY, CDR2 FYNNEI, per germline.

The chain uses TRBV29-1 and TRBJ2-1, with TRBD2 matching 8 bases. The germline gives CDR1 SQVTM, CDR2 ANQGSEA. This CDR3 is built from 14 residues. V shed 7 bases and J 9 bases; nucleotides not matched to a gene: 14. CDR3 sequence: CSAGGLAGIGEQFF. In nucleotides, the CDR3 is TGCAGCGCAGGAGGACTAGCTGGGATCGGTGAGCAGTTCTTC.

The CDR3 protein is CASRKPTGSGEQFF. The CDR3 DNA sequence: TGTGCCAGCCGTAAACCTACAGGGTCGGGTGAGCAGTTCTTC. The chain couples TRBV6-5 to TRBJ2-1; a weak D match, TRBD1 (6 bases). The V and J ends lost 8 bases and 9 bases respectively, with 20 bases between them. The CDR3 spans 14 residues. Germline loops: CDR1 MNHEY, CDR2 SVGAGI.

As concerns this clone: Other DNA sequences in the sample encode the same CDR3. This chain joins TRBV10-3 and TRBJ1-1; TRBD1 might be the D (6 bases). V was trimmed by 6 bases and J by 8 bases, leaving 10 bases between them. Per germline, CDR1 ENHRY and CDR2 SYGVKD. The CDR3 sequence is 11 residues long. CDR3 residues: CAISKDREAFF. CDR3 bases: TGTGCCATCAGCAAAGACAGGGAAGCTTTCTTT.

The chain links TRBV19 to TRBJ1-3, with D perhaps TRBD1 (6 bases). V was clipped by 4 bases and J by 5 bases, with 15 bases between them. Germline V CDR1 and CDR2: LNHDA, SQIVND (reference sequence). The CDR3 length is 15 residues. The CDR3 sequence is CASSTRDIRRNTIYF. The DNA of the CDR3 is TGTGCCAGTAGTACTCGGGACATCAGGCGAAACACCATATATTTT.

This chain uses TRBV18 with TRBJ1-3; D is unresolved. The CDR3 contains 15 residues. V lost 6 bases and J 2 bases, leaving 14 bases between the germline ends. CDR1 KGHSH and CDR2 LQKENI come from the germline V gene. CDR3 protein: CASSKSARTGNTIYF. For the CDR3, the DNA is TGTGCCAGCTCCAAGTCGGCAAGGACTGGAAACACCATATATTTT.

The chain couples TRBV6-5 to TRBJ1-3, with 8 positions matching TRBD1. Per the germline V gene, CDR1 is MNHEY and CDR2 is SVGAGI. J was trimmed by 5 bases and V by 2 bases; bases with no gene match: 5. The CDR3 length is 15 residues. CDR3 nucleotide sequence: TGTGCCAGCAGTTACCTCGGACAGGGCAGAAACACCATATATTTT. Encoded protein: CASSYLGQGRNTIYF.